This T cell receptor beta chain was observed in a study of blood T cell repertoires in COVID-19. Overall study: The United States, Italy and Spain provided the acute and convalescent COVID-19 samples. Sources were T cells, B-cell-depleted T cells, or PBMCs; the material itself was cDNA or gDNA.

Source study methods: By means of reference gene primer amplification, nucleated cell counts were estimated. Sequenced by immunoSEQ multiplex PCR; TCRdb stores in-frame clones only, minus some. V, J and clone size are taken as reported in that table, and D and trimming were inferred from the DNA itself. The sample holds roughly 110,000 clones, over 70% seen once. V gave up 3 bases and J gave up 4 bases; unmatched junction bases: 9. CDR1 is SGHVS and CDR2 is FNYEAQ in the germline V gene. The CDR3 totals 16 residues. The receptor's source is a human donor with acute or convalescent COVID-19. The donor label of this sample is uncertain. This chain joins TRBV7-6 and TRBJ1-3, with 7 nucleotides matching TRBD1. What was sequenced was peripheral blood. The CDR3 reads CASSFHRGPEGNTIYF. The DNA for the CDR3 is TGTGCCAGCAGCTTCCACAGGGGCCCGGAGGGAAACACCATATATTTT.